Included here is one T cell receptor (beta chain) sequence, with context. Libraries were prepared by immunoSEQ multiplex PCR; TCRdb keeps only in-frame clonotypes and omits some of them. This sample has about 28,000 clones; roughly 87% occur once, and the top ten carry roughly 0.79%. The record originates from a study of T cell changes during pregnancy in multiple sclerosis. Germline values: CDR1 SGHDN, CDR2 FVKESK. The CDR3 runs to 13 residues. Trimming cost V 6 bases and J 2 bases, with 10 bases left between them. The chain is built from TRBV14 and TRBJ1-1; D is unresolved. The TCR originated in a female donor with multiple sclerosis, enrolled in a pregnancy study. Sequencing was performed on CD4+ T cells from peripheral blood mononuclear cells, taken in the second trimester of pregnancy. This chain's CDR3 is CASSLQLNTEAFF. The CDR3 DNA reads as TGTGCCAGCAGTCTACAGCTTAACACTGAAGCTTTCTTT.